Described below is a single T cell receptor beta chain sequence and its context. Its target is unknown. These data belong to a study of cytomegalovirus exposure and HLA in healthy donors. V lost 2 bases and J lost 0, with 7 bases in between. The CDR3 is made up of 14 amino acids. Germline values: CDR1 SGHNT, CDR2 YYREEE (reference sequence). Researchers ran the PCR with 60 Vbeta and 13 Jbeta primers. The protocol was immunoSEQ multiplex PCR, while the TCRdb copy is restricted to in-frame clones and leaves out a portion. The sample includes roughly 100,000 clones, around 84% of them seen just once. Study results and caveats: It was reported that the classifier diagnosed cytomegalovirus status with high specificity and sensitivity in both the original and validation cohorts.

The chain employs TRBV5-4 and TRBJ2-3; D call uncertain. The specimen was PBMCs. The TCR comes from a woman aged 40-49 years in good health and CMV-seronegative. CDR3 region: CASSFDSSTDTQYF. The CDR3 DNA follows: TGTGCCAGCAGCTTTGATAGCAGCACAGATACGCAGTATTTT.